This T cell receptor beta chain originates from a study of shared clonotypes between healthy human individuals. Study-wide background: Per donor, three plates held CD4 naive cells, three held CD4 memory, two held CD8 naive and one held CD8 memory.

Caucasian adults residing in Nashville, Tennessee made up all the donors. Germline CDR1 reads MNHEY; CDR2 reads SMNVEV (reference sequence). This CDR3 comprises 13 residues. Trimming stripped 3 bases from V and 6 bases from J, with 12 bases between. Sorted-subset replicate PCR reactions contained approximately 190 ng DNA, corresponding to some 29,000 T cell genomes. Profiled with immunoSEQ multiplex PCR; TCRdb holds only in-frame clones, not every one. This table has about a million clones, around three quarters appearing once. The sample comprised memory CD4+ T cells sorted from blood. Described subset: CD45RA-negative fraction. This TCR derives from a man younger than 35 in good health. The chain links TRBV27 to TRBJ2-7; D possibly corresponds to TRBD1 (6 bases). The CDR3: CASSFSRGGEQYF. The CDR3 DNA reads TGTGCCAGCAGTTTTAGCAGGGGCGGCGAGCAGTACTTC.